This T cell receptor beta chain stems from a study of T cell responses to AZD1222 COVID-19 vaccine. Study-wide findings and caveats: Among those given AZD1222, only six were seropositive at baseline. Clonal diversity was possibly underestimated; the donors were predominantly white British and more often female. Repertoires were obtained only post-peak T cell response.

Sequenced by immunoSEQ multiplex PCR; TCRdb stores in-frame clones only, minus some. Here the sample spans fewer than 200,000 clones, roughly nine tenths being singletons. The length of the CDR3 is 14 residues. The germline V gene has CDR1 SGHRS and CDR2 YFSETQ. V was pared by 1 base and J by 5 bases, with 10 bases between. About this clone itself: Its antigen remains unknown.

The material sequenced was peripheral blood, taken on day 0 of AZD1222 vaccination. V is TRBV5-1 and J is TRBJ2-1; D could derive from TRBD1 or TRBD2 (5 bases each). The sequence derives from an adult in good health. DNA for the CDR3: TGCGCCAGCAGCTTGTTGGGACGGAACAATGAGCAGTTCTTC. Translated: CASSLLGRNNEQFF.